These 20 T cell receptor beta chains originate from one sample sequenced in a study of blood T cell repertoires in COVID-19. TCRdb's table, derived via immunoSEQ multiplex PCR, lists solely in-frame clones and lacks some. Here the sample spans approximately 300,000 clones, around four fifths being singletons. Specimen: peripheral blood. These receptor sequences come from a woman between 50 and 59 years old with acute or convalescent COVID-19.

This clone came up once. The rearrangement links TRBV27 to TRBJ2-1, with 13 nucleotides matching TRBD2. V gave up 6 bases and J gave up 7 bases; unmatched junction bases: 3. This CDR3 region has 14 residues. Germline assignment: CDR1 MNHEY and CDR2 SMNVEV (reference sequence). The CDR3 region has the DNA TGTGCCAGCAGCCTGGGACTAGCGGGAAATGAGCAGTTCTTC. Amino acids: CASSLGLAGNEQFF.

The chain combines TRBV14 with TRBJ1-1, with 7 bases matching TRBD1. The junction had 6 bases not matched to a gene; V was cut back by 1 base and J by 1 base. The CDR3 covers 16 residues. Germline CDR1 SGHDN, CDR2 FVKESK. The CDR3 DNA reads TGTGCCAGCAGCCAAGCTGGAGGGGGCTGGAACACTGAAGCTTTCTTT. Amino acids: CASSQAGGGWNTEAFF.

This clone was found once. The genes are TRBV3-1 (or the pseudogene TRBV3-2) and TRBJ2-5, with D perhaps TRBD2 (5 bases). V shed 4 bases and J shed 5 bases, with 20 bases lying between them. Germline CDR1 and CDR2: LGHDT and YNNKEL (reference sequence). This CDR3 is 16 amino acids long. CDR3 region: CASSPPLRHGGETQYF. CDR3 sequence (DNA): TGTGCCAGCAGCCCCCCCCTGCGGCACGGAGGCGAGACCCAGTACTTC.

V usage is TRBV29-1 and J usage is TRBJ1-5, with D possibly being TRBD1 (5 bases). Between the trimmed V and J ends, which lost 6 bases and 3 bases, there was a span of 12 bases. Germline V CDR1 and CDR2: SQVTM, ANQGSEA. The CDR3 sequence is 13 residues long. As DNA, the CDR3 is TGCAGCGTCGTAACAGGATTCAATCAGCCCCAGCATTTT. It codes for CSVVTGFNQPQHF.

The CDR3 loop is CASSLELAGGLTGELFF. The CDR3, as DNA: TGTGCCAGCAGCTTAGAACTAGCGGGGGGCTTAACCGGGGAGCTGTTTTTT. The chain couples TRBV11-2 to TRBJ2-2, with 12 nucleotides matching TRBD2. This CDR3 is 17 amino acids long. The J segment lost 5 bases and the V segment lost 0 bases, leaving 4 bases of the junction unmatched. Germline V gene sequence: CDR1 SGHAT, CDR2 FQNNGV.

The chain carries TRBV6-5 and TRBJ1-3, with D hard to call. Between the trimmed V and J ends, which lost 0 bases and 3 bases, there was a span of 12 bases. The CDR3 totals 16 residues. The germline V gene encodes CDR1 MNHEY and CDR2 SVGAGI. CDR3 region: CASSYSRQGYGNTIYF. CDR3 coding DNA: TGTGCCAGCAGTTACTCGAGGCAAGGCTATGGAAACACCATATATTTT.

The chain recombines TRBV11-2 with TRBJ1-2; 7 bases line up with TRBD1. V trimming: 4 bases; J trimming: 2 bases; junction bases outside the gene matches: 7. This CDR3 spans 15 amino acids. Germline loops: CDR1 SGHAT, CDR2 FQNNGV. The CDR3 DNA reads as TGTGCCAGCAGCTCGCTCGTGGGACAGAACTATGGCTACACCTTC. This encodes CASSSLVGQNYGYTF.

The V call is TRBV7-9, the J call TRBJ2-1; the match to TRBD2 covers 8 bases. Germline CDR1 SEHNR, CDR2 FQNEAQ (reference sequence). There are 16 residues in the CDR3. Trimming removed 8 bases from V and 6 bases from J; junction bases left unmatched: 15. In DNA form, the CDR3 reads TGTGCCAGCGGAAAAAGTGGTCTAGCGGGCCTCAATGAGCAGTTCTTC. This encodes CASGKSGLAGLNEQFF.

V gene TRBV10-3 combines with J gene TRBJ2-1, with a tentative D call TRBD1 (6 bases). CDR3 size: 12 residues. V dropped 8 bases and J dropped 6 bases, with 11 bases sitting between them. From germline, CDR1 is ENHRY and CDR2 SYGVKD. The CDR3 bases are TGTGCCATCGGGGGCCCGGGCAATGAGCAGTTCTTC. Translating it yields CAIGGPGNEQFF.

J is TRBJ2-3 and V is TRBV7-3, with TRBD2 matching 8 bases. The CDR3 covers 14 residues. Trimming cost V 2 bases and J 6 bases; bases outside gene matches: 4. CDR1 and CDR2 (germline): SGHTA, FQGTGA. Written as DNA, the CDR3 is TGTGCCAGCAGCTTATCTAGCGGGCTTGATACGCAGTATTTT. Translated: CASSLSSGLDTQYF.

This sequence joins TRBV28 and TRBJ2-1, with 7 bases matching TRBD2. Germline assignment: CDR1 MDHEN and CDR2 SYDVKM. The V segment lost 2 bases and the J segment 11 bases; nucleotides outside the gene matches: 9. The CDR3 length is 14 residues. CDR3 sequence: CASSLGGRAMKQFF. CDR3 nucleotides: TGTGCCAGCAGTTTAGGAGGGAGGGCCATGAAGCAGTTCTTC.

CDR3 residues: CASRPLAGGGNEQFF. The CDR3 nucleotides read TGTGCCAGCAGACCTTTAGCGGGAGGGGGGAATGAGCAGTTCTTC. V and J are TRBV6-2 or TRBV6-3 and TRBJ2-1; 11 bases are shared with TRBD2. Trimming at V came to 6 bases and at J to 7 bases, leaving 8 bases not matched to a gene. Germline lookup yields CDR1 MNHEY and CDR2 SVGEGT. The CDR3 consists of 15 residues.

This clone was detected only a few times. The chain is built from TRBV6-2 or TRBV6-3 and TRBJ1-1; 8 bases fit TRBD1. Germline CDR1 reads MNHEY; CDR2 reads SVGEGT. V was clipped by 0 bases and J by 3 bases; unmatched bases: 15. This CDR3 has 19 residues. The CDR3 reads CASSYSSLVAGGMYTEAFF. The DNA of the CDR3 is TGTGCCAGCAGTTACTCGAGTTTGGTCGCAGGGGGCATGTACACTGAAGCTTTCTTT.

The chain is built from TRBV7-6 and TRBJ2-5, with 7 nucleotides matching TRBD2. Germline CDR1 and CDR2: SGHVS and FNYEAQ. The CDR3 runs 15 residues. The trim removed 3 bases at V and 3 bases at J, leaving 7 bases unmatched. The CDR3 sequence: CASSFRLAEKETQYF. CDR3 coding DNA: TGTGCCAGCAGCTTTCGGCTAGCGGAAAAAGAGACCCAGTACTTC.

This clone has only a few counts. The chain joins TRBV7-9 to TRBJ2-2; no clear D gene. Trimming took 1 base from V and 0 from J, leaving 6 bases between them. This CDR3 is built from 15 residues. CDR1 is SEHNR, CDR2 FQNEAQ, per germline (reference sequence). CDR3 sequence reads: CASSLGQANTGELFF. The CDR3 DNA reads TGTGCCAGCAGCTTAGGGCAGGCGAACACCGGGGAGCTGTTTTTT. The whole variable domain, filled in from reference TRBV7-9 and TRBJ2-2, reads DTGVSQNPRHKITKRGQNVTFRCDPISEHNRLYWYRQTLGQGPEFLTYFQNEAQLEKSRLLSDRFSAERPKGSFSTLEIQRTEQGDSAMYLCASSLGQANTGELFFGEGSRLTVL.

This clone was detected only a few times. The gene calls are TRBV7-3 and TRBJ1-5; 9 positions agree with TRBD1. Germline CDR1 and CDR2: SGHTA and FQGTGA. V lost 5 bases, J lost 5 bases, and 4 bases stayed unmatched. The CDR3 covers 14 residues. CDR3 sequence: CASSVTGGDQPQHF. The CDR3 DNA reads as TGTGCCAGCAGCGTTACAGGGGGCGATCAGCCCCAGCATTTT. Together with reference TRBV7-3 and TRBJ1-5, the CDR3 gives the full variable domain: GAGVSQTPSNKVTEKGKYVELRCDPISGHTALYWYRQSLGQGPEFLIYFQGTGAADDSGLPNDRFFAVRPEGSVSTLKIQRTERGDSAVYLCASSVTGGDQPQHFGDGTRLSIL.

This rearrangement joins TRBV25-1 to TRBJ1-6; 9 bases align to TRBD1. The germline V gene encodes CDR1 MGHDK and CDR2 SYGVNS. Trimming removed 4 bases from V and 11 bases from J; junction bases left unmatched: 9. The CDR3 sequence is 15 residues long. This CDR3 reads CASSATGQGRAPLHF. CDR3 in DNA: TGTGCCAGCAGTGCTACGGGACAGGGTAGGGCACCCCTCCACTTT.

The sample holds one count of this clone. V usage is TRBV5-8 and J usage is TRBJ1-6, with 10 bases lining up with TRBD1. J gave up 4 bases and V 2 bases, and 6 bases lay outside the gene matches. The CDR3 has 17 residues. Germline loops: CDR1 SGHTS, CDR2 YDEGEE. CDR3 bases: TGTGCCAGCAGCTTAGGACAGGGGGTTCTGTATAATTCACCCCTCCACTTT. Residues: CASSLGQGVLYNSPLHF.

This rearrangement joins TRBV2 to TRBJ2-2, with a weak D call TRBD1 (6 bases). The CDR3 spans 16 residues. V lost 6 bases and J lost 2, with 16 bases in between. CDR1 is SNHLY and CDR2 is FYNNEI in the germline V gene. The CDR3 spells CASRKSGVSNTGELFF. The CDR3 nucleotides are TGTGCCAGCAGAAAGTCAGGGGTCTCCAACACCGGGGAGCTGTTTTTT.

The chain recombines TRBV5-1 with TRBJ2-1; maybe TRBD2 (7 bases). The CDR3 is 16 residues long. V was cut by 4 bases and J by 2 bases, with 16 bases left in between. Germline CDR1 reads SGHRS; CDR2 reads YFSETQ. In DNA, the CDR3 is TGCGCCAGCAGCCCCGTGGGGGGGCCCCCCTACAATGAGCAGTTCTTC. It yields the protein CASSPVGGPPYNEQFF.